This note documents a single TCR beta chain sequence. Prior autoimmune disease or systemic immunosuppression barred patients. The table came from immunoSEQ multiplex PCR; TCRdb's copy has only in-frame clones and leaves some out. The sample consists of about 48,000 clones, around nine tenths of them appearing once. Deletions cut 3 bases from V and 4 bases from J, with 6 bases between. The CDR3 contains 12 residues. Germline CDR1 GTSNPN, CDR2 SVGIG (reference sequence). This record comes from a study of OX40 agonist ivuxolimab in advanced cancers. On the study more broadly: Patients received ivuxolimab, an intravenous treatment, every 2 weeks at 0.01 to 10 mg/kg.

This TCR derives from an adult with an advanced solid tumor such as melanoma, head and neck, liver or kidney cancer. This material consisted of CD4+ or CD8+ T cells sorted from blood, taken in a trial of the OX40 agonist ivuxolimab. The rearrangement uses TRBV30 and TRBJ2-2; D unclear. In DNA, the CDR3 is TGTGCCTGGAGGTCCTTCACCGGGGAGCTGTTTTTT. Amino acid sequence: CAWRSFTGELFF.